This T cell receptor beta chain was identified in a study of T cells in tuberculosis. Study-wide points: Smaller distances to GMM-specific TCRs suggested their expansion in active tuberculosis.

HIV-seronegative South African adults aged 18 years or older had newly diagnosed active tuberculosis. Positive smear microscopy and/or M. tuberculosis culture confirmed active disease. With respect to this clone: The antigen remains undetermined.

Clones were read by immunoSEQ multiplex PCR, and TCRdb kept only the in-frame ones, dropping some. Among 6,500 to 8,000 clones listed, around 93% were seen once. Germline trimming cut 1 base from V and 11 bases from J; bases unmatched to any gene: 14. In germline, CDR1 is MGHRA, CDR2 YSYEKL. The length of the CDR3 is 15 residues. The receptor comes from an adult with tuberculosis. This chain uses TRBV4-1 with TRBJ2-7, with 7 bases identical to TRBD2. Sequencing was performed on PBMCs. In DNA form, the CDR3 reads TGCGCCAGCAGCCAAGGGGAGTGGGCTCGGGGGAGGGAGTACTTC. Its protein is CASSQGEWARGREYF.